The clone carrying this TCR beta chain came up a few times. Antigen unknown. The data originate from a study of cytomegalovirus exposure and HLA in healthy donors. Study-level findings and limits: For most TCR beta V segments, an earlier analysis put the productive rate at about 90% or about 30% of the time. The investigators catalogued 150 to 200 TCR beta chains as cytomegalovirus-associated.

Germline values: CDR1 MDHEN, CDR2 SYDVKM. This CDR3 spans 14 amino acids. V lost 8 bases to trimming and J lost 6 bases; unmatched junction nucleotides: 8. PCR was performed using 60 Vbeta and 13 Jbeta primers. Measured with immunoSEQ multiplex PCR; TCRdb has only the in-frame clones, and not every one. The profile shows approximately 130,000 clones, over 75% of them singletons. The source material was PBMCs. This TCR derives from a man in his fifties or sixties in good health and CMV-seronegative. The chain employs TRBV28 and TRBJ2-1, with 9 nucleotides matching TRBD2. This CDR3 reads CASESGRRLNEQFF. The DNA of the CDR3 is TGTGCCAGCGAAAGCGGGAGGCGCCTCAATGAGCAGTTCTTC.